The sample holds a few counts of the clone carrying this TCR beta chain. Its antigen is undetermined. Germline V gene sequence: CDR1 SGDLS, CDR2 YYNGEE. This CDR3 is 17 amino acids long. Trimming pared 0 bases from V and 2 bases from J, leaving 15 bases between. Every donor gave roughly 9.6 milliliters of peripheral blood. Using a J-beta primer mix together with a sample-barcoded 5' primer, a second PCR was run for roughly 7 to 11 cycles. TCRdb re-called the 5' RACE reads with MiXCR, one entry per CDR3 protein. The data show 750,000 or so distinct CDR3 sequences, with 20% to 25% seen just once and roughly a tenth held by the top ten. The data are from a study of blood T cells in healthy people across ages. Study outcomes and limitations: Relative to aged donors, long-lived donors carried more naive CD4+ cells and displayed higher diversity.

These data were also filed under a second study, of T cells of mothers and their children. That study adds: Each mother gave over 9.5 million TCR beta CDR3 reads; each child, several million.

Sequences were obtained from blood. The rearrangement joins TRBV9 to TRBJ1-3, with D possibly being TRBD1 (6 bases). The receptor comes from a boy younger than 18 in good health. CDR3 in DNA: TGTGCCAGCAGCGTAGCTCCTACAGGGACTACTGGAAACACCATATATTTT. Translation gives CASSVAPTGTTGNTIYF. Drawing the rest from reference TRBV9 and TRBJ1-3, the complete variable domain is DSGVTQTPKHLITATGQRVTLRCSPRSGDLSVYWYQQSLDQGLQFLIQYYNGEERAKGNILERFSAQQFPDLHSELNLSSLELGDSALYFCASSVAPTGTTGNTIYFGEGSWLTVV.